The clone carrying this T cell receptor (beta chain) has only one observation. This entry belongs to a study of CD8+CD57+ T cells in acquired aplastic anemia. Trimming pared 0 bases from V and 2 bases from J, leaving 10 bases between. This CDR3 region has 15 residues. Germline V gives CDR1 LNHNV, CDR2 YYDKDF (reference sequence). Genomic DNA constituted the template upon which TCR beta VDJ and CDR3 profiling was performed. Via MiXCR, TCRdb re-called the reads, giving one row per CDR3 protein. The data hold 150,000 to 200,000 distinct CDR3 sequences, with around 50% observed a single time. Patients selected for sequencing had displayed CD8+CD57+ cell expansion by flow cytometry.

The sequencing input was sorted CD4+, CD8+, or CD8+CD57+ T cells (not recorded which) from PBMCs. The origin of this receptor is a human donor with aplastic anemia. The J gene is TRBJ2-5, the V gene TRBV15, with a weak D call TRBD2 (7 bases). The CDR3 bases are TGTGCCACCAGCAGAGACAGGGGAGGGCAAGAGACCCAGTACTTC. It yields the protein CATSRDRGGQETQYF.